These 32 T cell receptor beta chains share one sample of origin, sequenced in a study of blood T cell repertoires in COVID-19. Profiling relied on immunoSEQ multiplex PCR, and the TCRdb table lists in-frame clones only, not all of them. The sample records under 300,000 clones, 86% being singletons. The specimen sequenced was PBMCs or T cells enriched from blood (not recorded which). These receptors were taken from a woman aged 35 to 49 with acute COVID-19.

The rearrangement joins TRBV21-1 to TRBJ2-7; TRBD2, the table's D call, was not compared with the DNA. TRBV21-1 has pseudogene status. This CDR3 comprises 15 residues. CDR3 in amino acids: CASISSGRSSYEQYF. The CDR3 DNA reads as TGTGCCAGCATCTCAAGCGGGCGGTCCTCCTACGAGCAGTACTTC.

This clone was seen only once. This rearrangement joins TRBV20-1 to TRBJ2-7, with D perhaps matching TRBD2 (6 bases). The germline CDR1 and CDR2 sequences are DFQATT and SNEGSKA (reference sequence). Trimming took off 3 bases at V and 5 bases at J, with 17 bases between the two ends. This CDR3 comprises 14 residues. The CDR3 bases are TGCAGTGCTAGTCCGGGACCCTCGGGGGACGAGCAGTACTTC. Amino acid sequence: CSASPGPSGDEQYF.

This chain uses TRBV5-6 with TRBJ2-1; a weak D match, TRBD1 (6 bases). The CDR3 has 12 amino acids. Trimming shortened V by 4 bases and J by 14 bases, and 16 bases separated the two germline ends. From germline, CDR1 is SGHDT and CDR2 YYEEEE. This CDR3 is CASSIQGLGEFF. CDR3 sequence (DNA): TGTGCCAGCAGCATACAGGGCTTAGGGGAGTTCTTC.

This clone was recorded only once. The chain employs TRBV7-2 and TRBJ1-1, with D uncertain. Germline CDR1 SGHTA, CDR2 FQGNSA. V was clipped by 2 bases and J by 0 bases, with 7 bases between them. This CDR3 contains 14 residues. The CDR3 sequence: CASSLPGMNTEAFF. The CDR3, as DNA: TGTGCCAGCAGCTTACCGGGGATGAACACTGAAGCTTTCTTT.

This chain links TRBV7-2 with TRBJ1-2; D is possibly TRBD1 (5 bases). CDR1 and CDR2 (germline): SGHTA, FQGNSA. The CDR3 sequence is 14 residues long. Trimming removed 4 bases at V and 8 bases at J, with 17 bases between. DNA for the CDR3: TGTGCCAGCAGCTCCGGGACTCCCTCGGGAGGCTACACCTTC. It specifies CASSSGTPSGGYTF.

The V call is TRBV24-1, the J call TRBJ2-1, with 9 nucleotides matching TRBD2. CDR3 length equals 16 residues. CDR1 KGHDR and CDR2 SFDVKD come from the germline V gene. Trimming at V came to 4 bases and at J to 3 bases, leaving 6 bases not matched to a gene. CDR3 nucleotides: TGTGCCACCAGTGAACCTAGCGGGACCGTCTACAATGAGCAGTTCTTC. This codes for CATSEPSGTVYNEQFF.

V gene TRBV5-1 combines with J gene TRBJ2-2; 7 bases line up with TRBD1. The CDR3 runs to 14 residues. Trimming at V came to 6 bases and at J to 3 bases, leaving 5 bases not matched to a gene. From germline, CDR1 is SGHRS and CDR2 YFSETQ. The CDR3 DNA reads TGCGCCAGCAACACTCAGGGGGACACCGGGGAGCTGTTTTTT. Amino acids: CASNTQGDTGELFF.

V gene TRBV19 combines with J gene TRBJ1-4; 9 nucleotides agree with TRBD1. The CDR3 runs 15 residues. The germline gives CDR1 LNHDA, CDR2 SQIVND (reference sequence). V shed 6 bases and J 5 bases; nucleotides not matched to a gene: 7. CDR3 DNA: TGTGCCAGTAGCGGCCGGGACAGGGAAAATGAAAAACTGTTTTTT. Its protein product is CASSGRDRENEKLFF. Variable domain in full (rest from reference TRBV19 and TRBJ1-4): DGGITQSPKYLFRKEGQNVTLSCEQNLNHDAMYWYRQDPGQGLRLIYYSQIVNDFQKGDIAEGYSVSREKKESFPLTVTSAQKNPTAFYLCASSGRDRENEKLFFGSGTQLSVL.

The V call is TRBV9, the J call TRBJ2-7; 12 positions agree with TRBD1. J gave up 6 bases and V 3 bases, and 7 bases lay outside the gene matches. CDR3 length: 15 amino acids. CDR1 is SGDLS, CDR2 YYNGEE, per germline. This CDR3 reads CASSGTGTGGREQYF. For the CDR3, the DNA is TGTGCCAGCAGCGGAACCGGGACAGGGGGCCGCGAGCAGTACTTC.

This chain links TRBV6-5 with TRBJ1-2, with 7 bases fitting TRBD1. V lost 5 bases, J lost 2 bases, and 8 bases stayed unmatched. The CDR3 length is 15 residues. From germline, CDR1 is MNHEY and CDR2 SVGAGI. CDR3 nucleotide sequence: TGTGCCAGCAGTAAGGGGGACAGAAGCAACTATGGCTACACCTTC. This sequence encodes CASSKGDRSNYGYTF.

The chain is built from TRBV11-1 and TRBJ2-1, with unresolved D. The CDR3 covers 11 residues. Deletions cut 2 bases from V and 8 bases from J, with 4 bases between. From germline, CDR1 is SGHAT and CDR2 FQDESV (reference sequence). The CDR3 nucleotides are TGTGCCAGCAGCTTAAGCGATGAGCAGTTCTTC. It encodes CASSLSDEQFF.

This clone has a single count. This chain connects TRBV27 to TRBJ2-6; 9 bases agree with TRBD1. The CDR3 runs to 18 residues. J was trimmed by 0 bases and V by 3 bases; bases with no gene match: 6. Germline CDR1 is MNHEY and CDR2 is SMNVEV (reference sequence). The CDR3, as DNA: TGTGCCAGCAGTTTGGGGGGACAGGGAGCCTCTGGGGCCAACGTCCTGACTTTC. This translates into CASSLGGQGASGANVLTF.

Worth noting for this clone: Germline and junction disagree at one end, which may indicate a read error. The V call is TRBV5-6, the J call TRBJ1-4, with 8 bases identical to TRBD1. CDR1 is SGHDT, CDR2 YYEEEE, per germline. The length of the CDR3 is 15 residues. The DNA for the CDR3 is TGTGCCAGCAGCTGGCAGGGGGCGGCTAATGAGAAACTGTTTTTT. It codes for CASSWQGAANEKLFF.

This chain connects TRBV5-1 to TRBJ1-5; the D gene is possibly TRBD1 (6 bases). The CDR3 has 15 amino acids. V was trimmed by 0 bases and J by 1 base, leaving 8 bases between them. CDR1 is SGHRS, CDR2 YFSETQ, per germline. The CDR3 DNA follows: TGCGCCAGCAGCTTGGAGGGGACAAGCAATCAGCCCCAGCATTTT. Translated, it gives CASSLEGTSNQPQHF.

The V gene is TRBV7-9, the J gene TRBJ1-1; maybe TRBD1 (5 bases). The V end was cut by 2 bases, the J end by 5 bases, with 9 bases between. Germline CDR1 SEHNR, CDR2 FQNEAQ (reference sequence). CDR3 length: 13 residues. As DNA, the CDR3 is TGTGCCAGCAGCTTACAGGGAGGGACTGAAGCTTTCTTT. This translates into CASSLQGGTEAFF.

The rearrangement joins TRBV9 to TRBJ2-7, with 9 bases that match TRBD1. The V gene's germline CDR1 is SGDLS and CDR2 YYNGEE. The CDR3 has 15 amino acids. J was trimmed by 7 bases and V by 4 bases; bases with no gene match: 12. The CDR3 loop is CASSPAGQGSEEQYF. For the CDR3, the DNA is TGTGCCAGCAGCCCAGCGGGACAGGGTAGTGAGGAGCAGTACTTC.

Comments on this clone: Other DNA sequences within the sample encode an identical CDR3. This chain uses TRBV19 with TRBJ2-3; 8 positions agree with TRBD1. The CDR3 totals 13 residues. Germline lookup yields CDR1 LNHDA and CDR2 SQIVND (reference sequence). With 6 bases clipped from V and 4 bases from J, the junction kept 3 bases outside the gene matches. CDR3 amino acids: CASRGRGPDTQYF. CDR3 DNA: TGTGCCAGTAGGGGCAGGGGGCCAGATACGCAGTATTTT.

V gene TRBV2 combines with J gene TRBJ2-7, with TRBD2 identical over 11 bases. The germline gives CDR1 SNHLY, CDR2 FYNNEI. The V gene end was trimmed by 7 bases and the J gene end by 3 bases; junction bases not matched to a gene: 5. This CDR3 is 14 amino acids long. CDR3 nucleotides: TGTGCCAGCATTGGGACTAGCGGAAACTACGAGCAGTACTTC. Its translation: CASIGTSGNYEQYF.

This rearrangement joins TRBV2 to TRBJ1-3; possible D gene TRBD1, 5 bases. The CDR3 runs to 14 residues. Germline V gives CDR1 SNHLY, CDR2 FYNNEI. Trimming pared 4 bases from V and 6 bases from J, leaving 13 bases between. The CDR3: CASSGDSFQNTIYF. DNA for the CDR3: TGTGCCAGCAGTGGGGACTCTTTCCAAAACACCATATATTTT.

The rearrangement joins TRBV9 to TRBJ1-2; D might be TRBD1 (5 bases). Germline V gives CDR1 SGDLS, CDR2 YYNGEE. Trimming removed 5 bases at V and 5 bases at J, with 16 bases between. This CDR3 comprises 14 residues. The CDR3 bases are TGTGCCAGCAGAGACACGCGGGGCGTTTATGGCTACACCTTC. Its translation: CASRDTRGVYGYTF.

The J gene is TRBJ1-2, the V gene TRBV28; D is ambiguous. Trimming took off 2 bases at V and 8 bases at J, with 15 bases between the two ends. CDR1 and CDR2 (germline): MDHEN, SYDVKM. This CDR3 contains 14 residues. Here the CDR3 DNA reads TGTGCCAGCAGTTTAAGTACGGTTGTGAGGGGCTACACCTTC. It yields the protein CASSLSTVVRGYTF.

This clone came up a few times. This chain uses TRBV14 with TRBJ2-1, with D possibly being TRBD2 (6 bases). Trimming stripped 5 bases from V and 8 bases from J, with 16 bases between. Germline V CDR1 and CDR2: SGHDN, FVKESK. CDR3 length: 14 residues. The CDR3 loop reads CASSWVRGIDEQFF. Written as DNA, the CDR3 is TGTGCCAGCAGCTGGGTTCGGGGGATCGATGAGCAGTTCTTC.

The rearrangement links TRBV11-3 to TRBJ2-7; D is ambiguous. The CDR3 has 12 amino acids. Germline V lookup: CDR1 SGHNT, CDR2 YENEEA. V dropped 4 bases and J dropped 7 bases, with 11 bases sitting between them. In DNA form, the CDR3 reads TGTGCCAGCAGCTCTGGATACAGTGAGCAGTACTTC. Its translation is CASSSGYSEQYF.

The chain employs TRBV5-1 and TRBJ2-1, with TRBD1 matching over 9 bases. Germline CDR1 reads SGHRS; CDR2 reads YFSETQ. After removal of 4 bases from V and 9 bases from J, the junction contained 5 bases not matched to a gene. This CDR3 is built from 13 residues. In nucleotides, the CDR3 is TGCGCCAGCAGCGTGACAGGGGGAGGTGAGCAGTTCTTC. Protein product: CASSVTGGGEQFF.

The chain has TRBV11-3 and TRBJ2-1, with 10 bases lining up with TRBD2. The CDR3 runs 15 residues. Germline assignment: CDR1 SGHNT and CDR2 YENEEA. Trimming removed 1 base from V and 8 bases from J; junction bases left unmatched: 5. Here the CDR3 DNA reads TGTGCCAGCAGCTTAGGTCTAGCGGGAGCCCATGAGCAGTTCTTC. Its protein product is CASSLGLAGAHEQFF.

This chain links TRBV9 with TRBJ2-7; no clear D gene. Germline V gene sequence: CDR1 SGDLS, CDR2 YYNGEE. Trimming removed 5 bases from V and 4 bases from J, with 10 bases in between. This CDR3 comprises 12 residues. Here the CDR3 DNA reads TGTGCCAGCAGTGATGACTTGTACGAGCAGTACTTC. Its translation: CASSDDLYEQYF.

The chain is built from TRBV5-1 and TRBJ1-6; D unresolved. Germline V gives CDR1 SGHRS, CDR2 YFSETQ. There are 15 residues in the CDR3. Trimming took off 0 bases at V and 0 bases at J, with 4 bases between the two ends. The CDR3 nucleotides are TGCGCCAGCAGCTTGGCAGGCTCCTATAATTCACCCCTCCACTTT. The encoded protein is CASSLAGSYNSPLHF.

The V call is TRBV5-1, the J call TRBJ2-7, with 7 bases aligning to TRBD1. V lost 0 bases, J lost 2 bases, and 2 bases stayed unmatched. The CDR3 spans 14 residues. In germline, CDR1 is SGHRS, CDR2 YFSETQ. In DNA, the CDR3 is TGCGCCAGCAGCTTGGAGGGGGCAGCCTACGAGCAGTACTTC. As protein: CASSLEGAAYEQYF. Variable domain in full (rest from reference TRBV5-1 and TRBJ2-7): KAGVTQTPRYLIKTRGQQVTLSCSPISGHRSVSWYQQTPGQGLQFLFEYFSETQRNKGNFPGRFSGRQFSNSRSEMNVSTLELGDSALYLCASSLEGAAYEQYFGPGTRLTVT.

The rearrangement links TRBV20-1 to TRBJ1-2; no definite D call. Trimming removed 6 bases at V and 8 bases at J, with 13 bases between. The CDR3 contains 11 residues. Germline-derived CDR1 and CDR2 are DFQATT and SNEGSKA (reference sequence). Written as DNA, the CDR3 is TGCAGTGCCACCCGGACGGGGGGCTACACCTTC. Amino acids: CSATRTGGYTF.

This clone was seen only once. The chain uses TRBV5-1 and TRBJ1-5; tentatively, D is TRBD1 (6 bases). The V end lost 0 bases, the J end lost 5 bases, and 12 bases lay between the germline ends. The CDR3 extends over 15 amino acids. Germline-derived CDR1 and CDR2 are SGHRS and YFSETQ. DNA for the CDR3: TGCGCCAGCAGCTTGGGGCAGGGGATCCATCAGCCCCAGCATTTT. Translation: CASSLGQGIHQPQHF.

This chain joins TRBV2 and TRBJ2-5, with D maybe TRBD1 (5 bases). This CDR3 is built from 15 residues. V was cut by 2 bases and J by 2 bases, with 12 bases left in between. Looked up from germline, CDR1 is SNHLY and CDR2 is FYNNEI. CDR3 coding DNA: TGTGCCAGCAGTGAATATATAGGGGTGCAAGAGACCCAGTACTTC. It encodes CASSEYIGVQETQYF.

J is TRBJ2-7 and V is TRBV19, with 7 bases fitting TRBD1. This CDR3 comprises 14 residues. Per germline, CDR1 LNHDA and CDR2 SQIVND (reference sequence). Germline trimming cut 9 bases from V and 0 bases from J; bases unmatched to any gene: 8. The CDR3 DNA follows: TGTGCCAGCTCCGGACAGGCAACCTCCTACGAGCAGTACTTC. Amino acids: CASSGQATSYEQYF.